The subject of this entry is one T cell receptor beta chain. The antigen remains undetermined. The identical CDR3 is also encoded by other nucleotide sequences in the sample. This sample is part of a study of cytomegalovirus exposure and HLA in healthy donors. The repertoire was sequenced with immunoSEQ multiplex PCR; TCRdb's copy has only in-frame clones and lacks some. The data hold around 140,000 clones, with about 88% observed a single time. Overall study results and limits: The dataset shows that most TCR sequences were rare, while some public TCRs occurred in many donors.

This CDR3 region has 14 residues. The V gene lost 0 bases and the J gene lost 9 bases, with 10 bases spanning the gap. Germline CDR1 is SGHRS and CDR2 is YFSETQ. This chain uses TRBV5-1 with TRBJ1-6, with D possibly being TRBD1 (6 bases). Input material: PBMCs. The TCR sequence derives from a young man in good health and CMV-seropositive. CDR3 sequence: CASSLEQGASPLHF. In DNA, the CDR3 is TGCGCCAGCAGCTTGGAACAGGGAGCTTCACCCCTCCACTTT.